A single T cell receptor (beta chain) is shown here with its context. This same CDR3 is encoded by further DNA sequences in the sample. Separate from the approximately 600-subject first cohort was the approximately 110-subject validation cohort, to which the donors belonged. Germline CDR1 GTSNPN, CDR2 SVGIG (reference sequence). The CDR3 extends over 13 amino acids. Trimming removed 0 bases from V and 6 bases from J; junction bases left unmatched: 0. The source of the sample is a study of cytomegalovirus exposure and HLA in healthy donors. Study context: Per a later analysis, the approximately 620 first-cohort and over 90 validation repertoires shared one platform.

Profiled with immunoSEQ multiplex PCR; TCRdb holds only in-frame clones, not every one. The table includes about 63,000 clones, about 89% detected once. The source material was PBMCs. The source of this sequence is a woman aged 18-29 years in good health and CMV-seronegative. The chain combines TRBV30 with TRBJ2-2; 8 bases are a match to TRBD1. The CDR3 sequence: CAWSVQGAGELFF. CDR3 sequence (DNA): TGTGCCTGGAGTGTACAGGGGGCCGGGGAGCTGTTTTTT.